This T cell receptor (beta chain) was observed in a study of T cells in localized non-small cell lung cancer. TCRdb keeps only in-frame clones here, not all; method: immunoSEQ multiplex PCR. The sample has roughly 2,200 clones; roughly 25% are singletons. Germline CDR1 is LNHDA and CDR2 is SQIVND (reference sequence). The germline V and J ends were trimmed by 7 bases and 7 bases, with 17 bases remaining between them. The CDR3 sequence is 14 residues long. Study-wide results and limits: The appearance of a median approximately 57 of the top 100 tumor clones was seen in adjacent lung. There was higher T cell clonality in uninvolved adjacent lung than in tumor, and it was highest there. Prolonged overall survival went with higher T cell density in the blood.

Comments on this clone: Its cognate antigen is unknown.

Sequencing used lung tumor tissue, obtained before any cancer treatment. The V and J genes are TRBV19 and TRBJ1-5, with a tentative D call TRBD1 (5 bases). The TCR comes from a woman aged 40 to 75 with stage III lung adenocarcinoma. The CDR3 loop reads CASKIRGGGQPQHF. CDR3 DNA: TGTGCCAGTAAGATTCGGGGGGGAGGACAGCCCCAGCATTTT. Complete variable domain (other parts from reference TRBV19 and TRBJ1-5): DGGITQSPKYLFRKEGQNVTLSCEQNLNHDAMYWYRQDPGQGLRLIYYSQIVNDFQKGDIAEGYSVSREKKESFPLTVTSAQKNPTAFYLCASKIRGGGQPQHFGDGTRLSIL.